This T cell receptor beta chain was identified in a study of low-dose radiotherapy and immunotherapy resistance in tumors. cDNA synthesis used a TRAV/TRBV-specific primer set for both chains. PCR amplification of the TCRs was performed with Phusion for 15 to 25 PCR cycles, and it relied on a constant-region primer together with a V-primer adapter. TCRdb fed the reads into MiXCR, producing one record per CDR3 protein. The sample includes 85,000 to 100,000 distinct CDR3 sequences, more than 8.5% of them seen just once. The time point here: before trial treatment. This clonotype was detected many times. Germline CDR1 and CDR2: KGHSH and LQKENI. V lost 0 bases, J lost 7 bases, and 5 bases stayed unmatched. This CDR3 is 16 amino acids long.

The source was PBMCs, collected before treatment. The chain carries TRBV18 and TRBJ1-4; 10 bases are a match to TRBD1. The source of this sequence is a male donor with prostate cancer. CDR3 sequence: CASSPPTGGAVEKLFF. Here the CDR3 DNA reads TGTGCCAGCTCACCACCGACAGGGGGCGCGGTTGAAAAACTGTTTTTT.